This passage covers 20 T cell receptor beta chains from one sample sequenced in a study of T cell responses to AZD1222 COVID-19 vaccine. TCRdb's copy holds only in-frame clones and misses some; the assay was immunoSEQ multiplex PCR. The profile shows some 180,000 clones, roughly 94% of them singletons. The material sequenced was peripheral blood, taken 28 days after the second AZD1222 dose. Source of these receptors: an adult who received the AZD1222 COVID-19 vaccine.

The chain uses TRBV30 and TRBJ2-1; unclear D gene. V lost 2 bases and J lost 8, with 10 bases in between. The CDR3 has 12 residues. Looked up from germline, CDR1 is GTSNPN and CDR2 is SVGIG (reference sequence). The CDR3 protein is CAWSYSVYEQFF. Written as DNA, the CDR3 is TGTGCCTGGAGTTATAGTGTGTATGAGCAGTTCTTC.

This clone was detected once. The genes are TRBV19 and TRBJ1-1; possibly TRBD1 for D (5 bases). Trimming pared 4 bases from V and 2 bases from J, leaving 11 bases between. CDR1 and CDR2 (germline): LNHDA, SQIVND (reference sequence). There are 14 residues in the CDR3. The CDR3 sequence is CASSTGTPNTEAFF. CDR3 sequence (DNA): TGTGCCAGTAGTACCGGGACCCCAAACACTGAAGCTTTCTTT.

The rearrangement uses TRBV2 and TRBJ1-4; 7 bases map to TRBD1. The CDR3 loop spans 16 amino acids. V lost 6 bases and J lost 0; bases outside the gene matches: 7. Per germline, CDR1 SNHLY and CDR2 FYNNEI. CDR3 in amino acids: CASRDGTVATNEKLFF. CDR3 nucleotide sequence: TGTGCCAGCAGGGACGGGACAGTAGCAACTAATGAAAAACTGTTTTTT.

J is TRBJ2-3 and V is TRBV7-9; the match to TRBD2 covers 10 bases. CDR3 length: 17 amino acids. In germline, CDR1 is SEHNR, CDR2 FQNEAQ (reference sequence). After removal of 6 bases from V and 6 bases from J, the junction contained 15 bases not matched to a gene. The CDR3 DNA reads as TGTGCCAGCAGTCATAGCCGGCTAGCGGGAGCGTGGGATACGCAGTATTTT. Translated: CASSHSRLAGAWDTQYF.

The genes are TRBV28 and TRBJ1-2; 7 bases align to TRBD1. Germline V gene sequence: CDR1 MDHEN, CDR2 SYDVKM. Unmatched junction bases numbered 14, after V lost 5 bases and J lost 8 bases. The CDR3 loop spans 15 amino acids. CDR3 region: CASSGGGTVLSGYTF. CDR3 DNA: TGTGCCAGCAGTGGAGGCGGGACAGTCCTATCCGGCTACACCTTC.

The chain carries TRBV7-2 and TRBJ2-5; 8 bases match TRBD2. This CDR3 comprises 17 residues. V gave up 1 base and J gave up 5 bases; unmatched junction bases: 12. The germline V gene encodes CDR1 SGHTA and CDR2 FQGNSA. CDR3 coding DNA: TGTGCCAGCAGCTTAGGGTTCCGGGGGGGCTGGGTGGAGACCCAGTACTTC. Its translation: CASSLGFRGGWVETQYF.

The CDR3 sequence: CSVVTPEAGELFF. DNA for the CDR3: TGCAGCGTTGTGACACCAGAAGCCGGGGAGCTGTTTTTT. V usage is TRBV29-1 and J usage is TRBJ2-2; D call uncertain. The ends were cut back, 4 bases at V and 6 bases at J, with 12 bases in the middle. The CDR3 sequence is 13 residues long. CDR1 and CDR2 from the germline V gene are SQVTM and ANQGSEA.

V usage is TRBV25-1 and J usage is TRBJ1-2; TRBD1 is a possible D gene (6 bases). CDR1 is MGHDK, CDR2 SYGVNS, per germline. The CDR3 has 18 amino acids. V lost 5 bases and J lost 0, with 22 bases in between. CDR3 in DNA: TGTGCCAGCAGTCCGGTCTTCCCATTACAGGGCCCTAACTATGGCTACACCTTC. Translating gives CASSPVFPLQGPNYGYTF.

This sequence joins TRBV19 and TRBJ1-5; unclear D gene. Germline V lookup: CDR1 LNHDA, CDR2 SQIVND (reference sequence). The length of the CDR3 is 15 residues. The ends were cut back, 3 bases at V and 2 bases at J, with 11 bases in the middle. The CDR3 loop reads CASSIRVGRNQPQHF. The CDR3 coding sequence is TGTGCCAGTAGTATCCGGGTCGGTCGCAATCAGCCCCAGCATTTT.

The chain has TRBV9 and TRBJ1-5; D possibly corresponds to TRBD1 (5 bases). CDR3 length: 14 residues. Looked up from germline, CDR1 is SGDLS and CDR2 is YYNGEE. V dropped 0 bases and J dropped 8 bases, with 12 bases sitting between them. CDR3 sequence (DNA): TGTGCCAGCAGCGTAGATTCCGGGACCGAGCCCCAGCATTTT. Its protein is CASSVDSGTEPQHF.

The table lists this clone with a count of one. The rearrangement links TRBV5-8 to TRBJ1-3; possibly TRBD1 for D (5 bases). Looked up from germline, CDR1 is SGHTS and CDR2 is YDEGEE. Between the trimmed V and J ends, which lost 3 bases and 0 bases, there was a span of 10 bases. This CDR3 has 15 residues. The DNA of the CDR3 is TGTGCCAGCAGCTGGGACGGGTCCTCTGGAAACACCATATATTTT. This sequence encodes CASSWDGSSGNTIYF.

The CDR3 reads CASSGAGGGSYEQYF. The CDR3 DNA sequence: TGTGCCAGCAGTGGAGCAGGAGGTGGGTCCTACGAGCAGTACTTC. This chain joins TRBV6-2 or TRBV6-3 and TRBJ2-7; D may be TRBD2 (5 bases). This CDR3 is built from 15 residues. The germline V gene encodes CDR1 MNHEY and CDR2 SVGEGT. V was shortened by 5 bases and J by 1 base, with 15 bases between the two germline ends.

This clone was counted once. The chain couples TRBV3-1 (or the pseudogene TRBV3-2) to TRBJ1-2; weak D call: TRBD1 (5 bases). The CDR3 totals 15 residues. The V end was cut by 3 bases, the J end by 2 bases, with 13 bases between. Per germline, CDR1 LGHDT and CDR2 YNNKEL (reference sequence). CDR3: CASSHQGLKNYGYTF. CDR3 coding DNA: TGTGCCAGCAGCCACCAGGGTCTGAAGAACTATGGCTACACCTTC.

CDR3 sequence (DNA): TGCGCCAGCAGCTATTTGGGACAGGGGGCGGCTGGCTACACCTTC. Translation: CASSYLGQGAAGYTF. This chain connects TRBV5-1 to TRBJ1-2, with 12 bases matching TRBD1. Germline V CDR1 and CDR2: SGHRS, YFSETQ. This CDR3 is built from 15 residues. Losses at the gene ends were 3 bases for V and 7 bases for J; bases not matched to a gene: 7.

The chain carries TRBV5-1 and TRBJ2-7; D possibly corresponds to TRBD2 (6 bases). Trimming left V 0 bases short and J 0 bases short, with 13 bases between. Germline V CDR1 and CDR2: SGHRS, YFSETQ. This CDR3 spans 16 amino acids. The CDR3 is CASSLGIAEYSYEQYF. DNA for the CDR3: TGCGCCAGCAGCTTGGGGATAGCGGAATACTCCTACGAGCAGTACTTC. Drawing the rest from reference TRBV5-1 and TRBJ2-7, the complete variable domain is KAGVTQTPRYLIKTRGQQVTLSCSPISGHRSVSWYQQTPGQGLQFLFEYFSETQRNKGNFPGRFSGRQFSNSRSEMNVSTLELGDSALYLCASSLGIAEYSYEQYFGPGTRLTVT.

The chain combines TRBV5-4 with TRBJ1-1, with D tentatively TRBD1 (5 bases). The germline CDR1 and CDR2 sequences are SGHNT and YYREEE (reference sequence). The CDR3 is 16 residues long. Between the trimmed V and J ends, which lost 5 bases and 6 bases, there was a span of 23 bases. The CDR3 loop is CASSTRTSGLRAEAFF. The CDR3, as DNA: TGTGCCAGCAGTACCAGGACTTCAGGGTTGAGGGCTGAAGCTTTCTTT.

This chain links TRBV7-3 with TRBJ1-1; 7 bases match TRBD1. From germline, CDR1 is SGHTA and CDR2 FQGTGA. This CDR3 spans 13 amino acids. The V and J ends lost 5 bases and 6 bases, in that order; junction bases with no gene match: 6. DNA for the CDR3: TGTGCCAGCAGCCCGGGACAGCGTCCTGAAGCTTTCTTT. This gives the protein CASSPGQRPEAFF.

The CDR3 loop is CASSERTAATYEQYF. CDR3 bases: TGTGCCAGCAGTGAACGTACAGCTGCTACCTACGAGCAGTACTTC. The chain links TRBV6-1 to TRBJ2-7; no firm D call. Looked up from germline, CDR1 is MNHNS and CDR2 is SASEGT. Trimming cost V 2 bases and J 2 bases, with 13 bases left between them. The CDR3 is 15 residues long.

The V gene is TRBV6-2 or TRBV6-3, the J gene TRBJ2-7; no firm D call. Germline CDR1 is MNHEY and CDR2 is SVGEGT. CDR3 size: 12 residues. Trimming removed 6 bases from V and 5 bases from J, with 11 bases in between. The CDR3 here is CASRPTVNEQYF. The DNA of the CDR3 is TGTGCCAGCAGACCTACGGTCAACGAGCAGTACTTC.

V and J are TRBV28 and TRBJ1-4; D may be TRBD1 (6 bases). From germline, CDR1 is MDHEN and CDR2 SYDVKM. The CDR3 runs 14 residues. Trimming left V 2 bases short and J 7 bases short, with 11 bases between. CDR3 protein: CASSLVSRGEKLFF. For the CDR3, the DNA is TGTGCCAGCAGTTTAGTTAGCAGGGGTGAAAAACTGTTTTTT.